These 9 T cell receptor beta chains originate from one sample sequenced in a study of cytomegalovirus exposure and HLA in healthy donors. The PCR contained 60 Vbeta and 13 Jbeta primers. TCRdb keeps only in-frame clones here, not all; method: immunoSEQ multiplex PCR. The sample includes 95,000 to 150,000 clones, around 75% of them seen just once. The source material was PBMCs. The receptors derive from a woman in her forties or fifties in good health and CMV-seronegative.

The chain combines TRBV7-3 with TRBJ2-1; D possibly corresponds to TRBD2 (5 bases). The germline V gene encodes CDR1 SGHTA and CDR2 FQGTGA. Trimming stripped 2 bases from V and 6 bases from J, with 8 bases between. The CDR3 has 13 residues. The CDR3 nucleotides are TGTGCCAGCAGCTTAGGACTGTCCAATGAGCAGTTCTTC. Encoded protein: CASSLGLSNEQFF.

The chain uses TRBV28 and TRBJ2-1, with 7 bases matching TRBD2. CDR1 is MDHEN, CDR2 SYDVKM, per germline. With V trimmed by 5 bases and J by 8 bases, 3 bases remained unmatched. The CDR3 totals 12 residues. CDR3 DNA: TGTGCCAGCAGTGGGAGCGGGGATGAGCAGTTCTTC. Protein sequence: CASSGSGDEQFF. Looking up the rest from reference TRBV28 and TRBJ2-1 gives the full variable domain: DVKVTQSSRYLVKRTGEKVFLECVQDMDHENMFWYRQDPGLGLRLIYFSYDVKMKEKGDIPEGYSVSREKKERFSLILESASTNQTSMYLCASSGSGDEQFFGPGTRLTVL.

The chain combines TRBV4-2 with TRBJ2-2, with D possibly matching TRBD2 (5 bases). Trimming left V 3 bases short and J 6 bases short, with 14 bases between. Germline CDR1 and CDR2: LGHNA and YNFKEQ. The CDR3 runs to 15 residues. The CDR3 coding sequence is TGTGCCAGCAGCCAGCAATCGGAGGCGGCCGGGGAGCTGTTTTTT. This translates into CASSQQSEAAGELFF.

The rearrangement joins TRBV19 to TRBJ2-7; D perhaps matches TRBD1 (5 bases). CDR3 length: 15 amino acids. V lost 3 bases, J lost 2 bases, and 14 bases lay in between. CDR1 and CDR2 (germline): LNHDA, SQIVND (reference sequence). The CDR3 DNA reads TGTGCCAGTAGTATCCGTCAGGGAATCACCTACGAGCAGTACTTC. Translated, it gives CASSIRQGITYEQYF.

This chain uses TRBV20-1 with TRBJ1-2, with D perhaps matching TRBD1 (6 bases). The CDR3 covers 11 residues. Germline lookup yields CDR1 DFQATT and CDR2 SNEGSKA (reference sequence). V lost 7 bases to trimming and J lost 8 bases, with 14 bases between them. CDR3 sequence (DNA): TGCAGTGTAACAGGGTTTGGAGGCTACACCTTC. Its translation is CSVTGFGGYTF.

The genes are TRBV9 and TRBJ2-1; 9 positions match TRBD1. V trimming: 2 bases; J trimming: 11 bases; junction bases outside the gene matches: 11. CDR1 is SGDLS, CDR2 YYNGEE, per germline. The CDR3 is 15 residues long. The CDR3 sequence is CASSVDPGQGTKQFF. The CDR3 bases are TGTGCCAGCAGCGTTGACCCGGGACAGGGAACAAAGCAGTTCTTC.

The chain employs TRBV4-2 and TRBJ2-1; 12 positions agree with TRBD2. Per germline, CDR1 LGHNA and CDR2 YNFKEQ. The length of the CDR3 is 15 residues. Germline trimming cut 1 base from V and 7 bases from J; bases unmatched to any gene: 2. The CDR3 bases are TGTGCCAGCAGCCAAGGACTAGCGGGAGTAAATGAGCAGTTCTTC. It codes for CASSQGLAGVNEQFF.

The chain joins TRBV2 to TRBJ1-1, with 7 bases lining up with TRBD1. V lost 6 bases, J lost 1 base, and 8 bases stayed unmatched. The V gene's germline CDR1 is SNHLY and CDR2 FYNNEI. CDR3 length equals 15 residues. CDR3 nucleotides: TGTGCCAGCAGAGGACAGGTTTCGGGGAACACTGAAGCTTTCTTT. Translating it yields CASRGQVSGNTEAFF.

The CDR3 region has the DNA TGCGCCAGCAGCTTGAGTCTAGCGGGGAACTACGAGCAGTACTTC. It specifies CASSLSLAGNYEQYF. The chain has TRBV5-1 and TRBJ2-7; 9 nucleotides match TRBD2. V was clipped by 1 base and J by 3 bases; unmatched bases: 5. The germline CDR1 and CDR2 sequences are SGHRS and YFSETQ. CDR3 length equals 15 residues.